Sequencing of this TCR beta chain was carried out in a study of preoperative IRX-2 immunotherapy in early breast cancer. The CDR3 contains 18 residues. V shed 6 bases and J 2 bases; nucleotides not matched to a gene: 21. Germline CDR1 is SQVTM and CDR2 is ANQGSEA. Profiling relied on immunoSEQ multiplex PCR, and the TCRdb table lists in-frame clones only, not all of them. The sample yields around 28,000 clones, about 77% seen once. As for treatment: preoperative locoregional IRX-2 cytokine immunotherapy. Patients received preoperative, locoregional IRX-2 cytokine immunotherapy in a phase Ib study. Source: lymph node tissue, taken before IRX-2 immunotherapy. The chain employs TRBV29-1 and TRBJ2-7; TRBD1 matches 8 bases. The receptor was derived from a human donor with breast cancer. The CDR3 coding sequence is TGCAGCGTAGGAAGGACGGACAGGGATATGGGGCCTACCTACGAGCAGTACTTC. Amino acid sequence: CSVGRTDRDMGPTYEQYF.